The T cell receptor (beta chain) described here comes from a study of cytomegalovirus exposure and HLA in healthy donors. Findings and caveats of the study: Productive status was seen about 87% or about 30% of the time for most TCR beta V segments in an earlier analysis. The majority of CMV-associated TCR beta chains were reported as apparently HLA-restricted in a later analysis.

The CDR3 totals 14 residues. Germline V gives CDR1 GTSNPN, CDR2 SVGIG (reference sequence). V lost 0 bases to trimming and J lost 6 bases, with 12 bases between them. The PCR ran on 60 Vbeta and 13 Jbeta primers. Repertoires were generated with immunoSEQ multiplex PCR, while TCRdb's copy carries only in-frame clones and drops some. The sample holds 170,000 or so clones, roughly 78% seen once. With regard to this clone: Its antigen is undetermined.

Sequencing used PBMCs. V and J are TRBV30 and TRBJ2-1; the D is unclear. The sequence was collected from a woman between 45 and 65 years old in good health and CMV-seropositive. This chain's CDR3 is CAWSVPTPPNEQFF. Here the CDR3 DNA reads TGTGCCTGGAGTGTCCCTACCCCTCCCAATGAGCAGTTCTTC.